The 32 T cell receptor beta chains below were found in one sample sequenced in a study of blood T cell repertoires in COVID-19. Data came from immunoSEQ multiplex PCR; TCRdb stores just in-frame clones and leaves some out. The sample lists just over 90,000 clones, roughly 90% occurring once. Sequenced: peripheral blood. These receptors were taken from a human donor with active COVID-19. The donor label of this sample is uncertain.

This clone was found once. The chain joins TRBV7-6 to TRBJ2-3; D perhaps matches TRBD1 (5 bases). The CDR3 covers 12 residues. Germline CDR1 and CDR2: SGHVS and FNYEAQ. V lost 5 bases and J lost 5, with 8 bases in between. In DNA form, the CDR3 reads TGTGCCAGCAGCCACACAGGAGATACGCAGTATTTT. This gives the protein CASSHTGDTQYF.

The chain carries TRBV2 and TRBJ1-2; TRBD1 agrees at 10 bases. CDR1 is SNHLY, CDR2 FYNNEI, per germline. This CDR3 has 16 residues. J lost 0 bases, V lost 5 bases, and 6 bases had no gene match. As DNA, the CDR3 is TGTGCCAGCAGTCCGGACAGGGGGAAAGCTAACTATGGCTACACCTTC. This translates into CASSPDRGKANYGYTF.

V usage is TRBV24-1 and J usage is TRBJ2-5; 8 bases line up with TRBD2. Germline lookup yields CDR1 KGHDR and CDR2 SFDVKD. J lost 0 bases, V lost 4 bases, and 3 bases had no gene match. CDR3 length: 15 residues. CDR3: CATSEAGGNQETQYF. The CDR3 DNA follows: TGTGCCACCAGTGAGGCGGGGGGTAACCAAGAGACCCAGTACTTC.

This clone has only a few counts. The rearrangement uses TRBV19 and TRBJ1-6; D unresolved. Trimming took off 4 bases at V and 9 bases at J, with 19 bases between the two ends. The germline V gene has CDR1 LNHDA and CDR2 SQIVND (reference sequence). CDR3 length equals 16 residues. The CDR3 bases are TGTGCCAGTAGTAATCCTCAGGCGCTCACCGGTTCACCCCTCCACTTT. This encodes CASSNPQALTGSPLHF.

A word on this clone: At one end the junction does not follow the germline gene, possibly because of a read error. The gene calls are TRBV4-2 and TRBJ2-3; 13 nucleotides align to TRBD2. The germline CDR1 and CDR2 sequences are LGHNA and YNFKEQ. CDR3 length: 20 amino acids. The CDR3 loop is CASSASLLAGGLLSIDTQYF. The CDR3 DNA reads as TGTGCCAGCAGCGCCAGCTTACTAGCGGGGGGGTTGTTGAGCATAGATACGCAGTATTTT.

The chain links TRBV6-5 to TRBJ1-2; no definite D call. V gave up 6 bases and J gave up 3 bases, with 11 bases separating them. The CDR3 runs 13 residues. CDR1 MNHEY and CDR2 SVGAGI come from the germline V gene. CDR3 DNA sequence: TGTGCCAGCAGAGACACGCTCTACTATGGCTACACCTTC. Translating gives CASRDTLYYGYTF.

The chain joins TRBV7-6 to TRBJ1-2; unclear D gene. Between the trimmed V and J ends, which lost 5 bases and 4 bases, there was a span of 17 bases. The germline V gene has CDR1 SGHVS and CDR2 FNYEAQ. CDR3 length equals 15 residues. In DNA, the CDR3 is TGTGCCAGCAGCCCGGGTCGTTCGCTACTCTATGGCTACACCTTC. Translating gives CASSPGRSLLYGYTF.

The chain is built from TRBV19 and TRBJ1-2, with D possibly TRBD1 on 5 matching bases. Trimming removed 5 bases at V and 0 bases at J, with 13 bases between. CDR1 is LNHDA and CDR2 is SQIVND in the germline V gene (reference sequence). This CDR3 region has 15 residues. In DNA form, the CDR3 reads TGTGCCAGTAGTGCGTCCCGACAGTCTAACTATGGCTACACCTTC. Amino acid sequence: CASSASRQSNYGYTF.

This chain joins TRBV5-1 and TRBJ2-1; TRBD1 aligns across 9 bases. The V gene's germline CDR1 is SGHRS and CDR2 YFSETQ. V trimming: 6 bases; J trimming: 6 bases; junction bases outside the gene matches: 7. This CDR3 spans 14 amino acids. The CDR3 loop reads CASNLPGQGNEQFF. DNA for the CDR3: TGCGCCAGCAATCTCCCGGGACAGGGCAATGAGCAGTTCTTC.

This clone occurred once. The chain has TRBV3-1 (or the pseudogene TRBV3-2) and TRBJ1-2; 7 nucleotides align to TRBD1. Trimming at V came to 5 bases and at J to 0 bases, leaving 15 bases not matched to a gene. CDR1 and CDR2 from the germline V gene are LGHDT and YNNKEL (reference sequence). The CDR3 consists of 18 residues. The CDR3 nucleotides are TGTGCCAGCAGCGGACAGGTCCACGCAGCCCCAGCTAACTATGGCTACACCTTC. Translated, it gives CASSGQVHAAPANYGYTF.

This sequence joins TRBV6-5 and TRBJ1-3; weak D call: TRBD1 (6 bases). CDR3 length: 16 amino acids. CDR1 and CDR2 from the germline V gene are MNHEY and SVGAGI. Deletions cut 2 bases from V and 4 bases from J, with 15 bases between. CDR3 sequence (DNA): TGTGCCAGCAGTTACACCAAACAGGGTGCAGGAAACACCATATATTTT. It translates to CASSYTKQGAGNTIYF.

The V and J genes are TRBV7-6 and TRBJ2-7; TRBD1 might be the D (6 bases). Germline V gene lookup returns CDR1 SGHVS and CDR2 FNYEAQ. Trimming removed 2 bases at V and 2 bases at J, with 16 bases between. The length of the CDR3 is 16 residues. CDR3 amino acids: CASSLTGRGLTYEQYF. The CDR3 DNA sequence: TGTGCCAGCAGCTTAACTGGCAGGGGCTTAACCTACGAGCAGTACTTC.

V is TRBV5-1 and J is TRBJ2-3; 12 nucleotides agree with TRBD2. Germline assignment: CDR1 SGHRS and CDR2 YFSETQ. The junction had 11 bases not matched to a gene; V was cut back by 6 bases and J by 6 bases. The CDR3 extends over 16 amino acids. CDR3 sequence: CASNSMLAGGSDTQYF. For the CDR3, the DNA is TGCGCCAGCAACAGCATGCTAGCGGGAGGGTCGGATACGCAGTATTTT.

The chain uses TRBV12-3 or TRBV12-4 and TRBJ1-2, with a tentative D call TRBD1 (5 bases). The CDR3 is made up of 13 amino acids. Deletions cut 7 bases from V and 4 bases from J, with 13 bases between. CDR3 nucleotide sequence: TGTGCCAGCACCCTCGGGGGGTCCTATGGCTACACCTTC. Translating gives CASTLGGSYGYTF.

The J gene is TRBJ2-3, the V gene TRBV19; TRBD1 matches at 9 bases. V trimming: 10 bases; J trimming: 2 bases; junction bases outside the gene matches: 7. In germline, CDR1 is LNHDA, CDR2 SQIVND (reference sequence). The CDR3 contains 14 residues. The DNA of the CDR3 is TGTGCCACCGGGACAGGGCTCCTCACAGATACGCAGTATTTT. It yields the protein CATGTGLLTDTQYF.

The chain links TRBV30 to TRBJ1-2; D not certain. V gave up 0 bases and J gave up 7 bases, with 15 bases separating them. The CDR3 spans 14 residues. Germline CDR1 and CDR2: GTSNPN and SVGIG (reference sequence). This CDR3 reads CAWSVSGRGGGYTF. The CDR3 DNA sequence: TGTGCCTGGAGTGTATCGGGCCGGGGTGGTGGCTACACCTTC.

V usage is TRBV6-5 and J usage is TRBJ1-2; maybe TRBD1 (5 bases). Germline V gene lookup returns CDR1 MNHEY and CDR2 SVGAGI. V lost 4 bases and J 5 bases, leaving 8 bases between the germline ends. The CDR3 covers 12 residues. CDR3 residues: CASSSQGYGYTF. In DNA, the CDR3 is TGTGCCAGCAGTTCTCAGGGATATGGCTACACCTTC.

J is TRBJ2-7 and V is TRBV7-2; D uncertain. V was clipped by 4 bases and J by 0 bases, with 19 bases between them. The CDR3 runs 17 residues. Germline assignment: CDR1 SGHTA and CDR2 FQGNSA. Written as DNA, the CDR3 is TGTGCCAGCAGCTCATATATACCCGGTTCGAACTCCTACGAGCAGTACTTC. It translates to CASSSYIPGSNSYEQYF.

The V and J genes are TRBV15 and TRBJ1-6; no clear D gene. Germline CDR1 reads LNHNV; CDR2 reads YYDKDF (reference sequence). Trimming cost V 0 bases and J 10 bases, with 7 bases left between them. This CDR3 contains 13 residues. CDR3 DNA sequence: TGTGCCACCAGCAGAGAGAGGAGCTCACCCCTCCACTTT. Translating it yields CATSRERSSPLHF.

Here the CDR3 DNA reads TGCGCCAGCACCCTAGCGGGAGAGAACACCGGGGAGCTGTTTTTT. It translates to CASTLAGENTGELFF. The rearrangement links TRBV5-1 to TRBJ2-2; 10 bases fit TRBD2. The J segment lost 1 base and the V segment lost 6 bases, leaving 3 bases of the junction unmatched. CDR3 size: 15 residues. CDR1 is SGHRS and CDR2 is YFSETQ in the germline V gene.

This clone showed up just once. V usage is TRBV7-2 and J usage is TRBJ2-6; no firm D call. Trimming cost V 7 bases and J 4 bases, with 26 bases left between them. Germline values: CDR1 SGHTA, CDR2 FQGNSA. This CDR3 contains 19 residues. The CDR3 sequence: CASNLNSRNTPWGANVLTF. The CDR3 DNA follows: TGTGCCAGCAACCTAAATAGCCGAAACACTCCTTGGGGGGCCAACGTCCTGACTTTC.

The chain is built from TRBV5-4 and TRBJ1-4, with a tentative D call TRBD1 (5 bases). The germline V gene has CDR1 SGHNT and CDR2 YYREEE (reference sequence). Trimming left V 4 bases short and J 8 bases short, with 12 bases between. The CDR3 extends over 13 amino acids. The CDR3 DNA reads TGTGCCAGCAGCGTTCCGGGGGGGGAAAAACTGTTTTTT. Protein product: CASSVPGGEKLFF.

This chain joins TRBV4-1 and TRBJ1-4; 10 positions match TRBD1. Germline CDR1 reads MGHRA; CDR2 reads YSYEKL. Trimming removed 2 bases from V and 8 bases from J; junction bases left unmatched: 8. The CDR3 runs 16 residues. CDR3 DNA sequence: TGCGCCAGCAGCCAACCAGCCGGGACAGGGGAAGAAAAACTGTTTTTT. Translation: CASSQPAGTGEEKLFF.

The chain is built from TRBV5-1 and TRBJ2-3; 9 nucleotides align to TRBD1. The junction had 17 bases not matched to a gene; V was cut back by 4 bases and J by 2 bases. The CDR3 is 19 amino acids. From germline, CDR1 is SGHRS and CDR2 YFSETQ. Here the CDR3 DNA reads TGCGCCAGCAGCCGTTTGGGACAGGGAATTGCAGCCTTCACAGATACGCAGTATTTT. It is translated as CASSRLGQGIAAFTDTQYF.

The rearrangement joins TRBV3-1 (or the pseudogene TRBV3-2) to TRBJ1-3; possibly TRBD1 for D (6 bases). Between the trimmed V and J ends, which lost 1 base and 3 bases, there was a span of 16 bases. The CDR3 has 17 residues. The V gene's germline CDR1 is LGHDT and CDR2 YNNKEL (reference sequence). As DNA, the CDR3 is TGTGCCAGCAGCCAAGCCCCCACAGGGATCCGTGGAAACACCATATATTTT. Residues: CASSQAPTGIRGNTIYF.

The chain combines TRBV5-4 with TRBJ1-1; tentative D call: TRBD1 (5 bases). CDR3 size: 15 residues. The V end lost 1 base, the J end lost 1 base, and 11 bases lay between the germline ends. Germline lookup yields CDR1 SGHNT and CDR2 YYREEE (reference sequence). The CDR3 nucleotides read TGTGCCAGCAGCTTGAATCAGGGCTGGAACACTGAAGCTTTCTTT. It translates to CASSLNQGWNTEAFF.

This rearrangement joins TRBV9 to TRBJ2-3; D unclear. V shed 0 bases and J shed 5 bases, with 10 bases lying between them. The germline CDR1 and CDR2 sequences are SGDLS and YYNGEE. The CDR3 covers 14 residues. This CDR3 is CASSVGAGKDTQYF. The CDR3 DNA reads TGTGCCAGCAGCGTAGGAGCAGGAAAAGATACGCAGTATTTT. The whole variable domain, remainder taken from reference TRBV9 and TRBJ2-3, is DSGVTQTPKHLITATGQRVTLRCSPRSGDLSVYWYQQSLDQGLQFLIQYYNGEERAKGNILERFSAQQFPDLHSELNLSSLELGDSALYFCASSVGAGKDTQYFGPGTRLTVL.

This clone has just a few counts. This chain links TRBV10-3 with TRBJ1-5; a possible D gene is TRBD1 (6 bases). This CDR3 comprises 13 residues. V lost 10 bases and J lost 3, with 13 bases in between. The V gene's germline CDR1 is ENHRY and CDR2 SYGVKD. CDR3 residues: CATKGELNQPQHF. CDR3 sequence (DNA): TGTGCCACCAAGGGGGAGCTCAATCAGCCCCAGCATTTT.

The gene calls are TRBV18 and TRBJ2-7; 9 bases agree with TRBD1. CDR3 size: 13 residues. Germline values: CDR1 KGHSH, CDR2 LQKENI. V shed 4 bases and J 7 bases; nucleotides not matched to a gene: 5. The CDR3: CASSQGQGREQYF. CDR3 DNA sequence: TGTGCCAGCTCACAGGGACAGGGACGGGAGCAGTACTTC.

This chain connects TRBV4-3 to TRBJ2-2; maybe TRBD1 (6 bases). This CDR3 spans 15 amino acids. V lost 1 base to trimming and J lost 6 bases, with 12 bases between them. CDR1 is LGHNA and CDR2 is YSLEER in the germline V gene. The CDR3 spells CASSQVEQGPGELFF. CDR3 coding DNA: TGCGCCAGCAGCCAAGTCGAACAGGGCCCCGGGGAGCTGTTTTTT.

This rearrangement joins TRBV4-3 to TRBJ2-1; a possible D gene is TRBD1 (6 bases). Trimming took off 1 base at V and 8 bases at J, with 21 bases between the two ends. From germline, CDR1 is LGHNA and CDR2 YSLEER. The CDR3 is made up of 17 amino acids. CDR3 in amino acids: CASSQAPGTGRSDEQFF. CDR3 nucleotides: TGCGCCAGCAGCCAAGCCCCGGGAACAGGGCGGTCGGATGAGCAGTTCTTC.

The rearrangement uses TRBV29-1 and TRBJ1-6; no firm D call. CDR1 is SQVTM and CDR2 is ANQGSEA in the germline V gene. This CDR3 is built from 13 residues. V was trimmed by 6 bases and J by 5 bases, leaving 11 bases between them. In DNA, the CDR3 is TGCAGCGTCCGGACGGGAAATAATTCACCCCTCCACTTT. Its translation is CSVRTGNNSPLHF.